Described below is a single T cell receptor (beta chain) sequence and its context. Its antigen is undetermined. This record belongs to a study of cytomegalovirus exposure and HLA in healthy donors. The study, taken as a whole, reports: Despite most TCR sequences being rare, some public TCRs occurred in many donors. Reports showed the classifier diagnosing cytomegalovirus status with high specificity and sensitivity.

Germline V gene data show CDR1 as SNHLY and CDR2 as FYNNEI. The length of the CDR3 is 15 residues. Trimming removed 6 bases from V and 3 bases from J; junction bases left unmatched: 9. Sequencing used immunoSEQ multiplex PCR; TCRdb keeps in-frame clones, though not all of them. The data hold approximately 120,000 clones, with 85% to 90% observed a single time. The sample taken for sequencing was PBMCs. This chain links TRBV2 with TRBJ1-2; 8 nucleotides agree with TRBD1. This clonotype originated in a woman aged 18-29 years in good health and CMV-seronegative. CDR3 sequence reads: CASRIQGGVDYGYTF. CDR3 DNA: TGTGCCAGCAGGATACAGGGGGGGGTGGACTATGGCTACACCTTC.